Listed below are T cell receptor beta chains from one sample, sequenced in a study of monozygotic twins with inflammatory bowel disease. Reprocessing the 5' RACE reads, TCRdb reports a single entry for every CDR3 protein and omits DNA. In all, the sample yields roughly 100,000 distinct CDR3 sequences. Sequenced sample: blood. The origin of the receptors is a human donor with ulcerative colitis or Crohn's disease, or a healthy co-twin of an affected twin (not recorded which). The CDR3 runs from the conserved cysteine through the conserved F or W. Clone size is shown for a subset of rows, as once, few, many or a class of expanded clone.

j_call v_call clone_size cdr3_aa
TRBJ1-2 TRBV18 . CASSPPVPRGYGYTF
TRBJ1-2 TRBV27 . CASSLVEGYGYTF
TRBJ1-1 TRBV29-1 . CSVEQKARTEAFF
TRBJ1-4 TRBV20-1 . CSARGFATNEKLFF
TRBJ1-5 TRBV12-3/TRBV12-4 . CASSLTGLFQPQHF
TRBJ2-7 TRBV7-9 . CASSSTRGQGDFEQYF
TRBJ2-3 TRBV7-9 . CASAPDRASKDTQYF
TRBJ2-1 TRBV4-3 . CASSQGVELAPFYNEQFF
TRBJ1-1 TRBV7-3 . CASSPSGGGFGEAFF
TRBJ2-1 TRBV5-8 . CASSLEPRLGDEQFF
TRBJ1-4 TRBV15 . CATSSAGTGNEKLFF
TRBJ1-6 TRBV25-1 . CASATVHNSPLHF
TRBJ2-3 TRBV6-5 . CASRDRVTDTQYF
TRBJ2-1 TRBV4-3 . CASSQTAYNEQFF
TRBJ1-6 TRBV25-1 . CASSGTGNSPLHF
TRBJ2-7 TRBV25-1 . CASSDWAGGSYEQYF
TRBJ1-6 TRBV5-1 . CASRGGTVGSPLHF
TRBJ1-2 TRBV7-2 . CASSLPSGLGYTF
TRBJ1-5 TRBV28 . CASSLYSSPARSNQPQHF
TRBJ2-5 TRBV18 . CASSPSLGLAGWQETQYF
TRBJ2-4 TRBV20-1 . CSARDLTGLKNIQYF
TRBJ1-1 TRBV7-3 . CASSLTSGANTEAFF
TRBJ2-7 TRBV10-3 . CAISGSGGEQYF
TRBJ2-5 TRBV7-2 . CASSPGREGAQYF
TRBJ2-2 TRBV6-6 . CASILIEDTGELFF
TRBJ2-7 TRBV21-1 . CASSKRGTNETYEQYF
TRBJ2-1 TRBV6-4 . CASSDSGGGSYNEQFF
TRBJ2-7 TRBV3-1 . CASSQADSGSLLAYEQYF
TRBJ2-7 TRBV5-1 . CASSLQTSGFYEQYF
TRBJ2-7 TRBV13 . CASSPTTESYEQYF
TRBJ2-1 TRBV5-1 . CASSRGLAGENEQFF
TRBJ1-1 TRBV25-1 . CASSEGRDAFF
TRBJ2-3 TRBV24-1 . CATSDLWELTDTQYF
TRBJ2-1 TRBV13 . CASSSHPLAGDNEQFF
TRBJ1-5 TRBV27 . CASSLSQDSNQPQHF
TRBJ1-6 TRBV27 . CASSGIIIGASPLHF
TRBJ2-5 TRBV10-1 . CASSVGNSGGKETQYF
TRBJ1-2 TRBV6-2/TRBV6-3 . CASSYSKPLGYTF
TRBJ2-4 TRBV7-2 . CASSLAGQKNIQYF
TRBJ2-3 TRBV5-1 . CASSYRQGPSSTDTQYF
TRBJ1-5 TRBV2 . CASSVRTGSGNQPQHF
TRBJ2-3 TRBV7-2 . CASSITPGVGDTQYF
TRBJ2-2 TRBV13 . CASSPQDTGELFF
TRBJ1-1 TRBV19 . CASSIDRGNTEAFF
TRBJ2-3 TRBV20-1 medium-sized CSAYRDIRTDTQYF
TRBJ2-1 TRBV6-2/TRBV6-3 . CASSYGASGGRNEQFF
TRBJ2-1 TRBV4-3 . CASSQDSVAGGYYNEQFF
TRBJ2-5 TRBV5-1 . CASSLAGRGQETQYF
TRBJ2-7 TRBV20-1 . CSARQGYEQYF
TRBJ2-7 TRBV4-3 . CASSQVYLGSGAGEQYF
TRBJ1-5 TRBV5-1 . CASSPGTSGQPQHF
TRBJ1-5 TRBV21-1 . CASREQGIGDNQPQHF
TRBJ2-3 TRBV5-5 . CASSFYADTQYF
TRBJ2-1 TRBV18 . CASSPPVGRAYNEQFF
TRBJ1-1 TRBV24-1 . CATSDHRNTEAFF
TRBJ1-2 TRBV3-1 . CASSQDGRSPIYGYTF
TRBJ2-7 TRBV6-1 . CASSGQGTTYEQYF